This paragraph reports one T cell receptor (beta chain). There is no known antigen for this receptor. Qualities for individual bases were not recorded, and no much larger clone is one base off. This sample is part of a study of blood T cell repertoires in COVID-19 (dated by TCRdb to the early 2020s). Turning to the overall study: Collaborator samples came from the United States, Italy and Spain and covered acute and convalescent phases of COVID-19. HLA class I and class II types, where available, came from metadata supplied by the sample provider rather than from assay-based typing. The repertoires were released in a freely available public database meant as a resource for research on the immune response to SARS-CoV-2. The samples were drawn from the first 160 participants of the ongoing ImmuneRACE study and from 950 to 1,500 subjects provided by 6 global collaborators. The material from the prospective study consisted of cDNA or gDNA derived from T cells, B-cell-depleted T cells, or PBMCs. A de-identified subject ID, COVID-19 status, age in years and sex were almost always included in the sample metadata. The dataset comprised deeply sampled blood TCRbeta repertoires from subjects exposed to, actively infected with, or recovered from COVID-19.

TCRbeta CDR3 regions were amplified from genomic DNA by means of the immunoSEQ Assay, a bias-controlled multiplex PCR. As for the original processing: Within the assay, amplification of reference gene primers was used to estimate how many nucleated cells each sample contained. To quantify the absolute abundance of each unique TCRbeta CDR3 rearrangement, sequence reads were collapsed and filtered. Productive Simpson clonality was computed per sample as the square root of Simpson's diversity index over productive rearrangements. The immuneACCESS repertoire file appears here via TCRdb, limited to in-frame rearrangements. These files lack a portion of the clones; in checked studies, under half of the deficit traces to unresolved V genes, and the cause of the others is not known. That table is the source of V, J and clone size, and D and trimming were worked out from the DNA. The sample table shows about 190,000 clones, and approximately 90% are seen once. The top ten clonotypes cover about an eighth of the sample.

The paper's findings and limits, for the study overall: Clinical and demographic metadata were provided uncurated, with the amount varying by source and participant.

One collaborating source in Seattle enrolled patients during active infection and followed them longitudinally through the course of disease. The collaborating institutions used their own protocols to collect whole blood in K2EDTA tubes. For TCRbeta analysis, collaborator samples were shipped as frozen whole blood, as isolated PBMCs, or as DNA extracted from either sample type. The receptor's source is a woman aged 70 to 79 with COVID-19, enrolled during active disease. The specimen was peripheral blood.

The CDR3 in this case is CASGQTMSLYGYTF. The DNA is as follows: TGTGCCAGCGGGCAGACAATGTCACTTTATGGCTACACCTTC. The chain employs TRBV28 and TRBJ1-2, with no reliable assignment of the D segment. The germline ends are 18 bases apart after V is trimmed by 8 bases and J by 5 bases. The germline V gene encodes CDR1 MDHEN and CDR2 SYDVKM. From its cysteine to its phenylalanine, the CDR3 spans 14 amino acids. The sequence is cut down to CDR3 DNA, 42 bases in frame from base 1.